The T cell receptor beta chain under discussion was sequenced for a study of cytomegalovirus exposure and HLA in healthy donors. The PCR used 60 Vbeta and 13 Jbeta primers. TCRdb's copy holds only in-frame clones and misses some; the assay was immunoSEQ multiplex PCR. The table includes around 140,000 clones, approximately 85% detected once. The V end lost 4 bases, the J end lost 3 bases, and 13 bases lay between the germline ends. This CDR3 comprises 14 residues. Per germline, CDR1 SQVTM and CDR2 ANQGSEA. The chain links TRBV29-1 to TRBJ2-1; D ambiguous. Sequencing input: PBMCs. The clonotype was recovered from a woman in her fifties or sixties in good health and CMV-seropositive. The CDR3 loop reads CSVGTDWLYNEQFF. In DNA, the CDR3 is TGCAGCGTTGGAACCGACTGGCTCTACAATGAGCAGTTCTTC.